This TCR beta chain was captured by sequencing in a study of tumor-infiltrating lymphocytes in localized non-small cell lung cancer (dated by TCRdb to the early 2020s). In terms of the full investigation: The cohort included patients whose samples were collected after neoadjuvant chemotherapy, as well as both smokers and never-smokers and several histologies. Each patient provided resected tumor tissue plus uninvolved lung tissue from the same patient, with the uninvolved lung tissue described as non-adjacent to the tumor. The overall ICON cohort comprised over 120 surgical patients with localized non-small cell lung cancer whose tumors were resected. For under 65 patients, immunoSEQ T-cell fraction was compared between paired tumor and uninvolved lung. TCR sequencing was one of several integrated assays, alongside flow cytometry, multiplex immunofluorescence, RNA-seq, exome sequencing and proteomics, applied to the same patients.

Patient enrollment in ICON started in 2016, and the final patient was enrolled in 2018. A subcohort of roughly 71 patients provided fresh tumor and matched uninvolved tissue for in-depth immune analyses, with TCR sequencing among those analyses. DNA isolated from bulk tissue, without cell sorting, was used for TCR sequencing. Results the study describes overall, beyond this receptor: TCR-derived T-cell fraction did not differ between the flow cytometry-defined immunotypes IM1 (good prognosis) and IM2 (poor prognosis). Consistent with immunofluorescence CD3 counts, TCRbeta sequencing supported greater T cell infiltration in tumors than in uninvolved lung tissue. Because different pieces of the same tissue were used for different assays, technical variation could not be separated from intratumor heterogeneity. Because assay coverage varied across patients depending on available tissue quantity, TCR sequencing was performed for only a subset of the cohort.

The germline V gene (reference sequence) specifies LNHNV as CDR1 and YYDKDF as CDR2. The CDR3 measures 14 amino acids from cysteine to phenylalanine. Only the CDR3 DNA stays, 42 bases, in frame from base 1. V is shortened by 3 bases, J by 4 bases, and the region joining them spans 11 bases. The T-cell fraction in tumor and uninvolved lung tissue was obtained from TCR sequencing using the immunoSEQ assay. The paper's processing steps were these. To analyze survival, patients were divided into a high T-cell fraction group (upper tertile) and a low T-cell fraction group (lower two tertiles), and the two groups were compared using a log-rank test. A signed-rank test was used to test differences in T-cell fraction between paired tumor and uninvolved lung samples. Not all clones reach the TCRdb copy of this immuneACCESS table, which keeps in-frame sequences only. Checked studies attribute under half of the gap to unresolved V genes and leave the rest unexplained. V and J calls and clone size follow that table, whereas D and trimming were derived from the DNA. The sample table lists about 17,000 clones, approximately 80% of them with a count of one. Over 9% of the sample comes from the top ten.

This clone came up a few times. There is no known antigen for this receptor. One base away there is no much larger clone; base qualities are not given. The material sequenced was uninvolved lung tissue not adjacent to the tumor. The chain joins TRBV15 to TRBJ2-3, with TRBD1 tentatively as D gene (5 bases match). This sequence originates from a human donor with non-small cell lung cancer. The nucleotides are TGTGCCACCAGCAGGGGGCTAGTAGCAGATACGCAGTATTTT. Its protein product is CATSRGLVADTQYF. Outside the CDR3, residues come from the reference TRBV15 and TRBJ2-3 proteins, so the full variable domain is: DAMVIQNPRYQVTQFGKPVTLSCSQTLNHNVMYWYQQKSSQAPKLLFHYYDKDFNNEADTPDNFQSRRPNTSFCFLDIRSPGLGDTAMYLCATSRGLVADTQYFGPGTRLTVL.